Reported below is one TCR beta chain. This sample is part of a study of blood T cell repertoires in COVID-19. Germline CDR1 and CDR2: SGHRS and YFSETQ. The V end lost 2 bases, the J end lost 2 bases, and 16 bases lay between the germline ends. The CDR3 sequence is 16 residues long. Per the original data handling: Amplification of reference gene primers was used by the study to estimate nucleated cell counts. Repertoires were generated with immunoSEQ multiplex PCR, while TCRdb's copy carries only in-frame clones and drops some. The DNA gave D and trimming, while V, J and clone size come from that table. Here the sample spans some 260,000 clones, around 90% being singletons.

The receptor comes from a woman aged 25 to 45 with acute or convalescent COVID-19. The chain has TRBV5-1 and TRBJ2-5; a weak D match, TRBD2 (5 bases). The sequenced sample was peripheral blood. CDR3 residues: CASSFGPTPGQETQYF. The CDR3 bases are TGCGCCAGCAGCTTTGGGCCAACCCCGGGACAAGAGACCCAGTACTTC.